The clone carrying this TCR beta chain occurred a few times. Its antigen is unidentified. TCRdb re-analysed the 5' RACE reads in MiXCR, keeping a single row per CDR3 protein. The sample holds about 210,000 distinct CDR3 sequences, about 10% seen once. This record belongs to a study of T-cell memory formation after mild COVID-19. As for the study in general: There were largely donor-specific TCR clusters. Overall study findings and caveats: CD4+ contracting clones lay mainly in CM and EM, CD8+ ones in EMRA.

Per the germline V gene, CDR1 is MNHNS and CDR2 is SASEGT. V gave up 2 bases and J gave up 3 bases; unmatched junction bases: 9. The CDR3 consists of 16 residues. The chain employs TRBV6-1 and TRBJ2-7; 8 bases agree with TRBD1. Sample: PBMCs or a T cell subset sorted from them (not recorded which). This sequence was found in a man aged 18 to 30 who had mild COVID-19 (a few samples of this study predate the infection). Cell type and time point are not known. This CDR3 reads CASSESLGTGRYEQYF. In DNA, the CDR3 is TGTGCCAGCAGTGAATCACTTGGGACAGGTCGCTACGAGCAGTACTTC.